A selection of T cell receptor beta chains follows, all from one sample in a study of blood T cell repertoires in COVID-19. Here immunoSEQ multiplex PCR was the method, and the copy in TCRdb shows in-frame clones only, minus some. Of roughly 30,000 clones detected, over 90% appear once; the ten largest clones hold roughly 5%. Sample: peripheral blood. These receptors came from a human donor in a cohort sampled during active COVID-19. Each CDR3 is given with its conserved first and last residue. The order of the fields is D gene, V gene, clone size, J gene, CDR3 protein, CDR3 DNA. A D gene is named only where the DNA matches it firmly. Expanded clones are given a class, and other clones once, few, many or no size at all.

TRBD2	TRBV5-1	NA	TRBJ2-1	CASELVGTSGGDEQFF	TGCGCCAGCGAGCTCGTGGGGACTAGCGGGGGCGATGAGCAGTTCTTC
NA	TRBV2	NA	TRBJ1-1	CASSGELSKLNTEAFF	TGTGCCAGCAGTGGGGAGCTTTCAAAGTTGAACACTGAAGCTTTCTTT
TRBD2	TRBV5-4	NA	TRBJ2-7	CASSLLAGNLNRDRVYEQYF	TGTGCCAGCAGCTTATTAGCGGGCAACCTCAACCGGGATAGGGTCTACGAGCAGTACTTC
TRBD1	TRBV6-5	few	TRBJ1-5	CASRGTGQGNQPQHF	TGTGCCAGCAGAGGGACAGGGCAAGGTAATCAGCCCCAGCATTTT
NA	TRBV6-5	once	TRBJ2-1	CASSPPGQNEQFF	TGTGCCAGCAGTCCACCGGGACAAAATGAGCAGTTCTTC
NA	TRBV5-1	NA	TRBJ2-2	CASSPLDTSNTGELFF	TGCGCCAGCAGCCCCTTAGACACCTCGAACACCGGGGAGCTGTTTTTT
NA	TRBV18	NA	TRBJ1-4	CASSRANEKLFF	TGTGCCAGCTCAAGAGCTAATGAAAAACTGTTTTTT
NA	TRBV9	NA	TRBJ1-3	CASSVDSLYSGNTIYF	TGTGCCAGCAGCGTCGACTCCCTCTACTCTGGAAACACCATATATTTT
TRBD1	TRBV14	NA	TRBJ1-1	CASSAWTGGRTEAFF	TGTGCCAGCAGCGCTTGGACAGGGGGCAGGACTGAAGCTTTCTTT
NA	TRBV5-4	NA	TRBJ1-1	CASSLGGLRTEAFF	TGTGCCAGCAGCTTGGGGGGGCTGCGCACTGAAGCTTTCTTT
NA	TRBV11-2	NA	TRBJ2-5	CASSPLRGAGETQYF	TGTGCCAGCAGCCCCCTTCGGGGGGCGGGGGAGACCCAGTACTTC
NA	TRBV7-9	few	TRBJ1-3	CASSLVQGGNTIYF	TGTGCCAGCAGCTTAGTGCAGGGTGGAAACACCATATATTTT
TRBD1	TRBV4-1	NA	TRBJ1-2	CASSQVRDRGFYGYTF	TGCGCCAGCAGCCAAGTTAGGGACAGGGGGTTCTATGGCTACACCTTC
NA	TRBV19	few	TRBJ1-3	CASSDYTGSGNTIYF	TGTGCCAGTAGCGATTACACAGGTTCTGGAAACACCATATATTTT
TRBD1	TRBV19	NA	TRBJ1-2	CASSTMDRVHGYGYTF	TGTGCCAGTAGTACAATGGACAGGGTTCATGGCTATGGCTACACCTTC
NA	TRBV3-1/TRBV3-2	NA	TRBJ1-1	CASSQVNRGTEAFF	TGTGCCAGCAGCCAAGTTAATCGGGGCACTGAAGCTTTCTTT
NA	TRBV27	NA	TRBJ1-2	CASSSDGYYGYTF	TGTGCCAGCAGTTCAGACGGGTACTATGGCTACACCTTC
NA	TRBV19	NA	TRBJ1-1	CASSTGRNTEAFF	TGTGCCAGTAGTACCGGGAGGAACACTGAAGCTTTCTTT
NA	TRBV3-1/TRBV3-2	NA	TRBJ2-3	CASNDGWGLQYF	TGTGCCAGCAACGACGGTTGGGGCTTGCAGTATTTT
NA	TRBV30	once	TRBJ1-5	CAWNGGNNQPQHF	TGTGCCTGGAACGGGGGTAACAATCAGCCCCAGCATTTT
NA	TRBV7-3	NA	TRBJ2-7	CASSPQGLLGEQYF	TGTGCCAGCAGCCCCCAGGGCCTTCTGGGGGAGCAGTACTTC
NA	TRBV27	NA	TRBJ2-7	CASKPGLPNYEQYF	TGTGCCAGCAAGCCGGGACTTCCAAACTACGAGCAGTACTTC
TRBD2	TRBV9	NA	TRBJ2-5	CASSVAGGQETQYF	TGTGCCAGCAGCGTAGCGGGAGGCCAAGAGACCCAGTACTTC
NA	TRBV29-1	NA	TRBJ1-1	CSVDWGGNTEAFF	TGCAGCGTTGATTGGGGGGGGAACACTGAAGCTTTCTTT
TRBD1	TRBV2	NA	TRBJ1-5	CASSGTDNQPQHF	TGTGCCAGCAGCGGGACAGACAATCAGCCCCAGCATTTT
NA	TRBV30	NA	TRBJ1-2	CAWTGSSQRYYGYTF	TGTGCCTGGACGGGTAGCAGCCAGAGATACTATGGCTACACCTTC
TRBD1	TRBV5-4	NA	TRBJ1-5	CASSPDRGYQPQHF	TGTGCCAGCAGTCCCGACAGGGGTTATCAGCCCCAGCATTTT
NA	TRBV7-9	NA	TRBJ2-2	CASSLGLSGELFF	TGTGCCAGCAGCCTCGGACTGAGCGGGGAGCTGTTTTTT
TRBD1	TRBV5-4	NA	TRBJ2-3	CASSSKTGDADTQYF	TGTGCCAGCAGCTCTAAAACAGGGGATGCAGATACGCAGTATTTT
TRBD2	TRBV15	NA	TRBJ2-5	CATSRLAGGGTRETQYF	TGTGCCACCAGCAGGCTAGCGGGGGGAGGAACCAGGGAGACCCAGTACTTC
TRBD2	TRBV18	NA	TRBJ2-3	CASSRWTSGNPDTQYF	TGTGCCAGCTCACGATGGACTAGCGGGAATCCAGATACGCAGTATTTT
TRBD1	TRBV7-9	NA	TRBJ1-1	CASSTGGPNTEAFF	TGTGCCAGCAGTACAGGGGGCCCGAACACTGAAGCTTTCTTT
TRBD1	TRBV7-8	once	TRBJ2-1	CASSLLAPLRTGGIYNEQFF	TGTGCCAGCAGCTTATTAGCCCCCCTAAGGACAGGGGGAATCTACAATGAGCAGTTCTTC
TRBD1	TRBV3-1/TRBV3-2	NA	TRBJ1-2	CASSQVGTGVYGYTF	TGTGCCAGCAGCCAAGTTGGGACAGGCGTCTATGGCTACACCTTC
NA	TRBV3-1/TRBV3-2	once	TRBJ1-1	CASSPGLRGTEAFF	TGTGCCAGCAGCCCTGGCCTCAGGGGCACTGAAGCTTTCTTT
NA	TRBV3-1/TRBV3-2	NA	TRBJ1-5	CASSVGQLNQPQHF	TGTGCCAGCAGCGTCGGACAGCTCAATCAGCCCCAGCATTTT
TRBD1	TRBV30	NA	TRBJ1-3	CAWDYRGSGNTIYF	TGTGCCTGGGATTACAGGGGGTCAGGAAACACCATATATTTT
TRBD2	TRBV20-1	NA	TRBJ2-7	CSALAGYEQYF	TGCAGTGCACTAGCGGGATACGAGCAGTACTTC
NA	TRBV4-1	NA	TRBJ2-7	CASSPWGGPLTYEQYF	TGCGCCAGCAGCCCCTGGGGGGGCCCTCTAACCTACGAGCAGTACTTC
TRBD1	TRBV5-4	NA	TRBJ1-4	CASSSTGTGREKLFF	TGTGCCAGCAGCTCCACCGGGACAGGGAGAGAAAAACTGTTTTTT
NA	TRBV5-1	NA	TRBJ2-7	CASTYSETGSYEQYF	TGCGCCAGCACCTATTCCGAAACAGGCTCCTACGAGCAGTACTTC
TRBD2	TRBV11-2	NA	TRBJ2-5	CASSLGRSGIYETQYF	TGTGCCAGCAGCTTAGGACGTAGCGGGATATACGAGACCCAGTACTTC